Listed below are T cell receptor beta chains from one sample, sequenced in a study of cytomegalovirus exposure and HLA in healthy donors. Sequenced by immunoSEQ multiplex PCR; TCRdb stores in-frame clones only, minus some. The sample lists approximately 170,000 clones, around 77% seen once, with more than 0.8% in the top ten. The sequenced material came from PBMCs. The receptors derive from a middle-aged woman in good health and CMV-seronegative. CDR3s include the opening cysteine and the closing phenylalanine or tryptophan. Fields, in order: J gene, V gene, CDR3 protein.

J gene: TRBJ2-1
V gene: TRBV18
CDR3 protein: CASSPPGLAGANNEQFF

J gene: TRBJ1-1
V gene: TRBV29-1
CDR3 protein: CSVARGQDTEAFF

J gene: TRBJ2-7
V gene: TRBV5-1
CDR3 protein: CASSLGLLGGRADEQYF

J gene: TRBJ2-5
V gene: TRBV5-1
CDR3 protein: CASSLYRAQETQYF

J gene: TRBJ1-2
V gene: TRBV29-1
CDR3 protein: CSVAGRVAGYTF

J gene: TRBJ2-5
V gene: TRBV6-6
CDR3 protein: CASINQGGKETQYF

J gene: TRBJ2-7
V gene: TRBV6-1
CDR3 protein: CASNPAAAAYEQYF

J gene: TRBJ1-2
V gene: TRBV7-9
CDR3 protein: CASSTRQGEINYGYTF

J gene: TRBJ1-1
V gene: TRBV29-1
CDR3 protein: CSVPRGLGKSDTEAFF

J gene: TRBJ2-5
V gene: TRBV7-2
CDR3 protein: CASSFKGSPAQYF

J gene: TRBJ1-2
V gene: TRBV6-5
CDR3 protein: CASSYATGLNYGYTF

J gene: TRBJ2-7
V gene: TRBV28
CDR3 protein: CASTGLRQGNRHEQYF

J gene: TRBJ2-5
V gene: TRBV29-1
CDR3 protein: CSGRQGRETQYF

J gene: TRBJ1-2
V gene: TRBV5-8
CDR3 protein: CASSRRTAPGGYTF